This TCR beta chain was retrieved from a study of cytomegalovirus exposure and HLA in healthy donors. This clone was found once. Its matching antigen is unknown. The donors were part of the validation cohort of over a hundred subjects. That cohort was separate from the first cohort, which comprised fewer than 800 subjects. Germline CDR1 LNHDA, CDR2 SQIVND (reference sequence). V was clipped by 9 bases and J by 3 bases, with 22 bases between them. The CDR3 consists of 16 residues. Only in-frame clones appear in the TCRdb table, and some are missing; sequencing was by immunoSEQ multiplex PCR. The sample lists roughly 56,000 clones, just under 95% seen once, with approximately 2.5% in the top ten. General observations from the study: High sensitivity and specificity were reportedly achieved when the classifier diagnosed cytomegalovirus status. TCR beta chains numbering more than 150 were designated cytomegalovirus-associated. Confirmation in vitro established that a few CMV-associated chains were specific for CMV antigens.

This sequence originates from a man aged 18-30 years in good health and CMV-seronegative. The chain is built from TRBV19 and TRBJ2-3, with a possible D match to TRBD1 (6 bases). The sample taken for sequencing was PBMCs. This CDR3 reads CARSSRFPGQTDTQYF. For the CDR3, the DNA is TGTGCCAGAAGTTCCCGATTTCCGGGACAAACAGATACGCAGTATTTT.